This T cell receptor (beta chain) was observed in a study of T cell responses to AZD1222 COVID-19 vaccine. Across the whole study: Pooled together were second doses at about 4 or about 12 weeks. General observations from the study: Nearly half of spike-specific TCRs reportedly go after variant regions that carry no mutations.

Germline CDR1 MNHEY, CDR2 SVGAGI. The ends were cut back, 0 bases at V and 2 bases at J, with 11 bases in the middle. The CDR3 consists of 15 residues. Some clones are missing from TCRdb's copy, which holds only in-frame ones; the method was immunoSEQ multiplex PCR. Of about 78,000 clones listed, about 82% are singletons. On this clone itself: The antigen remains unidentified.

The receptor's source is an adult in good health. The chain uses TRBV6-5 and TRBJ2-7, with a tentative D call TRBD2 (5 bases). The sample was peripheral blood, taken on day 0 of AZD1222 vaccination. The CDR3 sequence: CASSYSAGGTYEQYF. The CDR3 DNA reads as TGTGCCAGCAGTTACTCCGCCGGAGGAACCTACGAGCAGTACTTC.